The rows below give T cell receptor beta chains drawn from one sample of a study of early T cells in non-severe SARS-CoV-2 infection. TCRdb re-derived calls from the 5' RACE reads in MiXCR, one entry per CDR3 protein. The sample has around 80,000 distinct CDR3 sequences; about 10% are singletons. The source was whole blood, collected at baseline. These receptors all come from an adult who was a healthcare worker with PCR-confirmed SARS-CoV-2 infection or an uninfected control (not recorded which). Both conserved end residues are part of each CDR3. D genes are given only for firm matches. Only some rows state a clone size, as once, few, many or a class for expanded clones.

NA	14	TRBV11-3	NA	TRBJ2-7	CASSLQGLTDEQYF	TGTGCCAGCAGCTTACAAGGCCTAACCGACGAGCAGTACTTC
NA	15	TRBV7-6	NA	TRBJ2-5	CASSTRTGPVETQYF	TGTGCCAGCAGCACCCGAACAGGGCCAGTGGAGACCCAGTACTTC
NA	14	TRBV4-2	TRBD1	TRBJ2-1	CASSQDGTANEQFF	TGTGCCAGCAGCCAAGACGGGACAGCGAATGAGCAGTTCTTC
many	15	TRBV3-1	NA	TRBJ2-1	CASSSGLSSYNEQFF	TGTGCCAGCAGCTCCGGTCTAAGCTCCTACAATGAGCAGTTCTTC
few	13	TRBV27	NA	TRBJ2-5	CATRTRERETQYF	TGTGCCACCCGCACCAGGGAACGGGAGACCCAGTACTTC
few	13	TRBV7-2	NA	TRBJ2-1	CASSSPYGNEQFF	TGTGCCAGCAGCTCCCCTTATGGCAATGAGCAGTTCTTC
NA	17	TRBV21-1	NA	TRBJ2-7	CASSKSSAATRSYEQYF	TGTGCCAGCAGCAAGTCCTCCGCGGCCACAAGATCCTACGAGCAGTACTTC
many	14	TRBV11-1	NA	TRBJ2-3	CASSRPLGTDTQYF	TGTGCCAGCAGCCGACCCCTCGGCACAGATACGCAGTATTTT
NA	15	TRBV20-1	NA	TRBJ2-6	CSPSSQGAGANVLTF	TGCAGTCCGTCCTCGCAGGGCGCTGGGGCCAACGTCCTGACTTTC
few	11	TRBV20-1	NA	TRBJ2-7	CSVGANYEQYF	TGCAGTGTGGGGGCTAATTACGAGCAGTACTTC
many	16	TRBV5-1	TRBD2	TRBJ2-3	CASSSEVAGGRDTQYF	TGCGCCAGCAGCTCGGAGGTAGCGGGAGGACGGGATACGCAGTATTTT
many	14	TRBV28	NA	TRBJ2-7	CASSFQGESYEQYF	TGTGCCAGCAGTTTCCAAGGAGAATCTTACGAGCAGTACTTC
few	13	TRBV5-4	NA	TRBJ1-2	CASSPTPIYGYTF	TGTGCCAGCAGCCCGACACCGATCTATGGCTACACCTTC
few	15	TRBV15	TRBD2	TRBJ2-1	CATSVGLAGGNEQFF	TGTGCCACCAGCGTTGGACTAGCGGGAGGCAATGAGCAGTTCTTC
many	13	TRBV7-9	NA	TRBJ1-2	CASSLRGAQGYTF	TGTGCCAGCAGCTTACGGGGGGCTCAAGGCTACACCTTC
few	15	TRBV5-1	TRBD2	TRBJ2-2	CASSFSTSGTGELFF	TGCGCCAGCAGCTTCTCGACTAGCGGTACCGGGGAGCTGTTTTTT
NA	14	TRBV4-2	NA	TRBJ2-5	CASSHPSRRETQYF	TGTGCCAGCAGCCACCCCAGCCGGAGAGAGACCCAGTACTTC
NA	14	TRBV7-2	TRBD1	TRBJ2-5	CASSKQGNQETQYF	TGTGCCAGCAGCAAACAGGGGAACCAAGAGACCCAGTACTTC
many	16	TRBV5-1	TRBD2	TRBJ2-7	CASSLWTSGRAYEQYF	TGCGCCAGCAGCTTGTGGACTAGCGGGCGCGCCTACGAGCAGTACTTC
NA	15	TRBV7-9	NA	TRBJ1-6	CASSKDSSYNSPLHF	TGTGCCAGCTCTAAAGACAGCTCCTATAATTCACCCCTCCACTTT
few	15	TRBV7-9	TRBD2	TRBJ2-5	CASSLALAGMETQYF	TGTGCCAGCAGCTTAGCACTAGCGGGTATGGAGACCCAGTACTTC
NA	13	TRBV7-9	NA	TRBJ1-6	CASSSEAISPLHF	TGTGCCAGCAGCTCGGAAGCCATCTCACCCCTCCACTTT
many	15	TRBV7-2	TRBD2	TRBJ2-1	CASIPTSGTYNEQFF	TGTGCCAGCATCCCTACTAGCGGGACCTACAATGAGCAGTTCTTC
NA	19	TRBV7-9	NA	TRBJ2-1	CASSFRFIKGSAPYNEQFF	TGTGCCAGCAGCTTTCGTTTTATTAAGGGGTCGGCACCCTACAATGAGCAGTTCTTC
many	15	TRBV27	TRBD1	TRBJ2-1	CASSPDRGAYNEQFF	TGTGCCAGCAGTCCGGACAGGGGTGCCTACAATGAGCAGTTCTTC
NA	12	TRBV28	TRBD2	TRBJ2-7	CASRREGYEQYF	TGTGCCAGCCGTCGGGAGGGCTACGAGCAGTACTTC
few	15	TRBV20-1	TRBD2	TRBJ2-5	CSARGTSGRKETQYF	TGCAGTGCTAGAGGGACTAGCGGGAGGAAGGAGACCCAGTACTTC
many	15	TRBV20-1	NA	TRBJ2-2	CSARDPTQGTGELFF	TGCAGTGCTAGAGACCCCACACAAGGCACCGGGGAGCTGTTTTTT
many	12	TRBV3-1	NA	TRBJ1-2	CASSQENSRYTF	TGTGCCAGCAGCCAAGAGAACAGCCGCTACACCTTC
few	14	TRBV11-2	NA	TRBJ2-1	CASSLTGPSLGQFF	TGTGCCAGCAGCTTAACGGGACCCAGTTTGGGGCAGTTCTTC
few	15	TRBV25-1	TRBD2	TRBJ2-7	CASNSGTSGRYEQYF	TGTGCCAGCAATTCCGGGACTAGCGGGAGATACGAGCAGTACTTC
few	15	TRBV27	TRBD1	TRBJ1-1	CASRGQGGMNTEAFF	TGTGCCAGCAGGGGACAGGGGGGAATGAACACTGAAGCTTTCTTT
NA	13	TRBV15	NA	TRBJ2-4	CATSIVAKNIQYF	TGTGCCACCAGCATAGTAGCCAAAAACATTCAGTACTTC
NA	16	TRBV15	TRBD2	TRBJ2-1	CATSRDGTSGSNEQFF	TGTGCCACCAGCAGGGACGGGACTAGCGGGAGCAATGAGCAGTTCTTC
few	16	TRBV5-1	TRBD2	TRBJ2-1	CASSLVTSGGYNEQFF	TGCGCCAGCAGCTTGGTGACTAGCGGTGGGTACAATGAGCAGTTCTTC
NA	19	TRBV4-1	TRBD2	TRBJ2-2	CASSQDKIRTRALGGELFF	TGCGCCAGCAGCCAAGATAAGATTCGGACTAGAGCTTTGGGCGGGGAGCTGTTTTTT
few	16	TRBV6-2/TRBV6-3	TRBD2	TRBJ2-2	CASSNIAGVHTGELFF	TGTGCCAGCAGCAATATAGCGGGAGTACACACCGGGGAGCTGTTTTTT
many	13	TRBV18	NA	TRBJ2-5	CASSRSGQETQYF	TGTGCCAGCTCGCGAAGCGGCCAAGAGACCCAGTACTTC